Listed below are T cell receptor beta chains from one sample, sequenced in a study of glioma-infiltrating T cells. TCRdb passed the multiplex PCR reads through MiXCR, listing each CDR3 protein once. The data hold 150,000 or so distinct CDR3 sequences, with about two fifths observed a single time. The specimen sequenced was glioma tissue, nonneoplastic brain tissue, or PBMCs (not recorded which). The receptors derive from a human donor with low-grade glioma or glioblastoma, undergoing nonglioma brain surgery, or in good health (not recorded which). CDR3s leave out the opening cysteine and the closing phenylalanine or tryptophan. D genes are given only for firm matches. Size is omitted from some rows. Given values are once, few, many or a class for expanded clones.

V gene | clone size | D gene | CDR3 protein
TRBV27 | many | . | ASKSGTTHSYNEQF
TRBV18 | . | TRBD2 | ASSPGLAGSYNEQF
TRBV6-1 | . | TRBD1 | ASEGQNYGYT
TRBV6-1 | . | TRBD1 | ASSQGQPASYEQY
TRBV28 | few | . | ASSLGGQSYEQY
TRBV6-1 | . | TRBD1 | ASSSNRGSEQY
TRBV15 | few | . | ATSRDFNADEQF
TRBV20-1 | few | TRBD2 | SAKTTSGRSYNEQF
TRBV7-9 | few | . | ASSRGDGITEAF
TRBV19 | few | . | ASSRTTDNSPLH
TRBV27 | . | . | ASSLRRNNERF
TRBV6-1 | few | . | ASSPDSSYYEQY
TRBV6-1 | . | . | AIADRGYYEQY
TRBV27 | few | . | ASSLRLPTDTQY
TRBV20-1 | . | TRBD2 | SASNPSGRSYEQY
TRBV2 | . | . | ASTAGWGYGYT
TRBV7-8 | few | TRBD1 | ASSQGGQGDTEAF
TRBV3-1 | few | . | ASSPSGTGSSYEQY
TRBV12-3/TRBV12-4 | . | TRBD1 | ASSQGQGLSYEQY
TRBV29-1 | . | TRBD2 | SVESSGVFGEQF
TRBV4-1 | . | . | ASSQDPGKNSPLH
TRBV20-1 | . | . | SARAFEVF
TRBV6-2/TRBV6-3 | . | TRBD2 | AISDPGLAGWNEQF
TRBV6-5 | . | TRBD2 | ASSYPTSDRRSYEQY
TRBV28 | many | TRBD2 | ASSSAGGGSYNEQF
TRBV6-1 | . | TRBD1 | ANGINRGRGRNTIY
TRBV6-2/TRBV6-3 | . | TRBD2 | ASSYTSGRTDTQY
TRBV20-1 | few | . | SARDGGRLLAEYEQY
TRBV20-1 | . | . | SARDHNTGELF
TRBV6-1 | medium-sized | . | ASSISINEQF
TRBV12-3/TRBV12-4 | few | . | ASSVRYQPQH
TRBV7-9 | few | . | ASSSSVTGTQY
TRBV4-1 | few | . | ASSQNRNQPQH
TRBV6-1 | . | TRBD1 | AISPGTGEETQY
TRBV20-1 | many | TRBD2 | SAPGLGNQEQF
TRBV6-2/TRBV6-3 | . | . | ASSYSSSGADTQY
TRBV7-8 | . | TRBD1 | ASSTGQDIYEQY
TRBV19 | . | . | ARKETQY
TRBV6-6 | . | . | ASSYLGQSEIYEQY
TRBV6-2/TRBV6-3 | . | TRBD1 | ASTRGQGTDTQY
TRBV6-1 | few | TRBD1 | ASSHRDRAYEQY
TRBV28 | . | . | ASSETGTLVTEAF
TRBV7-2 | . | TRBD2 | ARSLRGTSGDTQY
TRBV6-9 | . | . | ASSYWGENYGYT
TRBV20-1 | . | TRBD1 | SARTGSEYEQY
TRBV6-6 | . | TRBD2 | ASSYAAGRSTDTQY
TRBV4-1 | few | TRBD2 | ASSQEAGLAGKETQY
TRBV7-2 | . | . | ASTLGTLTSHTQY
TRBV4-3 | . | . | ASSQDWMPEETQY
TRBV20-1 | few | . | SASGQLSGANVLT
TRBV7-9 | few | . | ASSLTDSYGQY
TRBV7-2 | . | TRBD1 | ASSQNRGPEFTEAF
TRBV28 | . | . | ASSFQPGATQY
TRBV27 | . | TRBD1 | ASKGQGASNQPQH
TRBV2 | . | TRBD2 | ASSKGAGAYEQY
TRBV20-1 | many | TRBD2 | SAGSGSGNEQF
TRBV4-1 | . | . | ASGRSRGQNTEAF
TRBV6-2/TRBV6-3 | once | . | ASSRKTSGTTNEKLF
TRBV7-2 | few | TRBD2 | ASSLVWRGSTDTQY
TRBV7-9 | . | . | ASSPRGSSYNEQF